The 10 T cell receptor beta chains reported below all come from one sample, sequenced in a study of control samples from healthy donors and cancer patients. Method: immunoSEQ multiplex PCR; TCRdb's copy keeps in-frame clones and lacks some. The sample has 70,000 or so clones; approximately 80% are singletons. Input material: blood. The source is a man in his forties or fifties in good health.

The J gene is TRBJ1-2, the V gene TRBV3-1 (or the pseudogene TRBV3-2); tentatively, D is TRBD1 (5 bases). V gave up 1 base and J gave up 7 bases, with 13 bases separating them. The CDR3 sequence is 14 residues long. Germline CDR1 reads LGHDT; CDR2 reads YNNKEL (reference sequence). CDR3 coding DNA: TGTGCCAGCAGCCAAGGTGGGGCCCTAAGTGGCTACACCTTC. It yields the protein CASSQGGALSGYTF.

The rearrangement links TRBV5-4 to TRBJ1-5; tentatively, D is TRBD1 (5 bases). The CDR3 has 13 residues. V was clipped by 3 bases and J by 9 bases, with 13 bases between them. Germline V gives CDR1 SGHNT, CDR2 YYREEE (reference sequence). CDR3 DNA sequence: TGTGCCAGCAGCTGGGAGGCGGGGGGGCCCCAGCATTTT. Its translation: CASSWEAGGPQHF.

The CDR3 spells CASSPGTGTYEQYF. The CDR3 nucleotides read TGCGCCAGCAGCCCCGGGACAGGAACCTACGAGCAGTACTTC. The rearrangement uses TRBV4-3 and TRBJ2-7, with TRBD1 matching over 8 bases. This CDR3 is 14 amino acids long. The junction had 4 bases not matched to a gene; V was cut back by 4 bases and J by 2 bases. Germline V gene lookup returns CDR1 LGHNA and CDR2 YSLEER.

The rearrangement links TRBV6-4 to TRBJ2-7; 9 bases agree with TRBD1. CDR1 and CDR2 from the germline V gene are MRHNA and SNTAGT. V dropped 4 bases and J dropped 10; count of bases not matched to a gene: 8. This CDR3 is 13 amino acids long. CDR3 nucleotides: TGTGCCAGCAGTGTCCAACACAGGGGGCGCCAGTACTTC. This codes for CASSVQHRGRQYF.

J is TRBJ2-1 and V is TRBV24-1, with 11 bases that match TRBD2. V lost 9 bases to trimming and J lost 5 bases; unmatched junction nucleotides: 2. Germline CDR1 reads KGHDR; CDR2 reads SFDVKD. The CDR3 sequence is 13 residues long. The DNA for the CDR3 is TGTGCCACCGCGACTAGCGGGAACAATGAGCAGTTCTTC. This codes for CATATSGNNEQFF.

V is TRBV5-1 and J is TRBJ2-5, with 9 bases lining up with TRBD2. V lost 4 bases, J lost 10 bases, and 11 bases stayed unmatched. The CDR3 totals 14 residues. Germline CDR1 is SGHRS and CDR2 is YFSETQ. The CDR3 nucleotides are TGCGCCAGCAGCCCCGGACTAGCGCAGCGGCACCAGTACTTC. The encoded protein is CASSPGLAQRHQYF.

The chain employs TRBV19 and TRBJ1-5, with TRBD1 matching 8 bases. Germline V gene sequence: CDR1 LNHDA, CDR2 SQIVND (reference sequence). J was trimmed by 6 bases and V by 0 bases; bases with no gene match: 1. The CDR3 consists of 14 residues. CDR3 in DNA: TGTGCCAGTAGTATAGACAGGGGGCGTCAGCCCCAGCATTTT. Its translation: CASSIDRGRQPQHF. Complete variable domain (other parts from reference TRBV19 and TRBJ1-5): DGGITQSPKYLFRKEGQNVTLSCEQNLNHDAMYWYRQDPGQGLRLIYYSQIVNDFQKGDIAEGYSVSREKKESFPLTVTSAQKNPTAFYLCASSIDRGRQPQHFGDGTRLSIL.

The chain employs TRBV4-1 and TRBJ1-1, with D maybe TRBD1 (5 bases). Deletions cut 3 bases from V and 10 bases from J, with 12 bases between. The germline gives CDR1 MGHRA, CDR2 YSYEKL. This CDR3 has 12 amino acids. Here the CDR3 reads CASSHYPGGAFF. Written as DNA, the CDR3 is TGCGCCAGCAGCCACTACCCCGGGGGAGCTTTCTTT.

V is TRBV7-9 and J is TRBJ2-7; D might be TRBD1 (5 bases). Germline loops: CDR1 SEHNR, CDR2 FQNEAQ (reference sequence). V shed 5 bases and J shed 0 bases, with 8 bases lying between them. This CDR3 contains 13 residues. The CDR3 loop is CASSKTASYEQYF. The CDR3 nucleotides read TGTGCCAGCAGCAAGACAGCCTCCTACGAGCAGTACTTC. Supplemented by reference TRBV7-9 and TRBJ2-7, the full variable domain reads DTGVSQNPRHKITKRGQNVTFRCDPISEHNRLYWYRQTLGQGPEFLTYFQNEAQLEKSRLLSDRFSAERPKGSFSTLEIQRTEQGDSAMYLCASSKTASYEQYFGPGTRLTVT.

The V and J genes are TRBV11-1 and TRBJ2-2; D perhaps matches TRBD2 (5 bases). This CDR3 is 15 amino acids long. Germline V gene sequence: CDR1 SGHAT, CDR2 FQDESV (reference sequence). Trimming left V 3 bases short and J 3 bases short, with 11 bases between. The CDR3 loop is CASSFRRLHTGELFF. Here the CDR3 DNA reads TGTGCCAGCAGCTTTAGGAGGTTACACACCGGGGAGCTGTTTTTT.